The TCR beta chain described here comes from a study of human T cells and chemical hapten exposure. MiXCR was run by TCRdb on the RACE reads, yielding one entry per CDR3 protein. The repertoire holds around 40,000 distinct CDR3 sequences, with about 12% as singletons. This clonotype came up many times. Time point meaning: patch test 3, about 24 weeks after DPC sensitization. The treatment denotes: therapeutic diphenylcyclopropenone sensitization with weekly scalp DPC. Unseparated into fractions, whole blood served as the source from which total RNA was extracted. There are 15 residues in the CDR3. Per germline, CDR1 MNHEY and CDR2 SVGAGI. With V trimmed by 6 bases and J by 5 bases, 8 bases remained unmatched.

The V call is TRBV6-5, the J call TRBJ2-1; TRBD2 aligns across 9 bases. The sequenced sample was whole blood, obtained in connection with sensitization to the hapten diphenylcyclopropenone (DPC). The receptor's source is a woman in her forties with alopecia areata. Some clones in this sample may be carry-over from other donors' samples. CDR3 sequence: CASRLAGAGNNEQFF. CDR3 DNA: TGTGCCAGCAGATTAGCGGGAGCAGGGAACAATGAGCAGTTCTTC.